The next 21 T cell receptor beta chains were all read from a single sample in a study of T cell repertoires in cytomegalovirus infection. One entry per CDR3 protein, called by TCRdb with MiXCR from the reads. The sample has about 74,000 distinct CDR3 sequences; around 30% are singletons. Antigen specificity for these receptors is unknown. The sample consisted of CD8+ T cells from cultured PBMCs, taken from culture after CMV antigen stimulation. These receptors all stem from a human donor in good health (CMV status not recorded). Some clones in this sample may be carry-over from other donors' samples.

The chain recombines TRBV7-2 with TRBJ2-5, with D tentatively TRBD2 (5 bases). The V and J ends lost 0 bases and 5 bases respectively, with 16 bases between them. The length of the CDR3 is 16 residues. Germline V gene data show CDR1 as SGHTA and CDR2 as FQGNSA. The CDR3 spells CASSLARRPSRETQYF. The CDR3 region has the DNA TGTGCCAGCAGCTTAGCGAGGAGGCCTAGTCGTGAGACCCAGTACTTC.

This clonotype was detected only a few times. This sequence joins TRBV2 and TRBJ2-7; D is tentatively TRBD1 or TRBD2 (7 bases each). Trimming pared 7 bases from V and 1 base from J, leaving 14 bases between. The length of the CDR3 is 14 residues. The V gene's germline CDR1 is SNHLY and CDR2 FYNNEI. DNA for the CDR3: TGTGCCAGCATAGGGGGGGACAGATCCTACGAGCAGTACTTC. Translation gives CASIGGDRSYEQYF.

This sequence joins TRBV29-1 and TRBJ2-2, with unresolved D. There are 13 residues in the CDR3. V lost 4 bases to trimming and J lost 2 bases, with 8 bases between them. Germline V lookup: CDR1 SQVTM, CDR2 ANQGSEA. The CDR3 sequence: CSVVLSNTGELFF. In nucleotides, the CDR3 is TGCAGCGTTGTACTTTCCAACACCGGGGAGCTGTTTTTT.

This clonotype was observed a few times. The chain couples TRBV7-3 to TRBJ2-1; 10 positions match TRBD2. The CDR3 runs 15 residues. Germline V gene sequence: CDR1 SGHTA, CDR2 FQGTGA. Germline trimming cut 3 bases from V and 5 bases from J; bases unmatched to any gene: 4. The CDR3 protein is CASSFLAGAHNEQFF. CDR3 sequence (DNA): TGTGCCAGCAGCTTTCTAGCGGGGGCACACAATGAGCAGTTCTTC.

This chain links TRBV6-1 with TRBJ2-5; D uncertain. The CDR3 consists of 15 residues. In germline, CDR1 is MNHNS, CDR2 SASEGT. V gave up 1 base and J gave up 2 bases, with 11 bases separating them. The CDR3 sequence: CASSEVDGPQETQYF. In nucleotides, the CDR3 is TGTGCCAGCAGTGAAGTCGACGGACCGCAAGAGACCCAGTACTTC.

The table lists this clonotype with a few counts. The chain joins TRBV6-2 or TRBV6-3 to TRBJ2-1; 7 bases line up with TRBD2. V gave up 2 bases and J gave up 10 bases; unmatched junction bases: 5. The length of the CDR3 is 13 residues. The germline V gene encodes CDR1 MNHEY and CDR2 SVGEGT. The CDR3 nucleotides read TGTGCCAGCAGTTACCTGGGACTACTCGAGCAGTTCTTC. Residues: CASSYLGLLEQFF.

In its sample, this clonotype was seen a few times. The V call is TRBV5-4, the J call TRBJ2-4; D uncertain. The CDR3 consists of 13 residues. The V gene's germline CDR1 is SGHNT and CDR2 YYREEE (reference sequence). The V end lost 4 bases, the J end lost 5 bases, and 10 bases lay between the germline ends. The CDR3 DNA sequence: TGTGCCAGCAGCAACGTCCCGGAAAACATTCAGTACTTC. It is translated as CASSNVPENIQYF.

The J gene is TRBJ1-5, the V gene TRBV6-5; maybe TRBD1 (6 bases). Germline V gene data show CDR1 as MNHEY and CDR2 as SVGAGI. The CDR3 contains 15 residues. V was pared by 6 bases and J by 5 bases, with 17 bases between. In DNA form, the CDR3 reads TGTGCCAGCAGACCCCAGAGGGAGGGGGATCAGCCCCAGCATTTT. Amino acids: CASRPQREGDQPQHF.

This clonotype was seen a handful of times. The chain couples TRBV7-6 to TRBJ1-3, with a weak D call TRBD1 (6 bases). In germline, CDR1 is SGHVS, CDR2 FNYEAQ. V was cut by 6 bases and J by 0 bases, with 12 bases left in between. The CDR3 spans 15 residues. CDR3: CASRGDRISGNTIYF. CDR3 bases: TGTGCCAGCAGGGGCGACAGGATCTCTGGAAACACCATATATTTT.

DNA for the CDR3: TGCGCCAGCAGCCTTACTGCGGGACAGTCCTATGGCTACACCTTC. This encodes CASSLTAGQSYGYTF. The chain is built from TRBV4-3 and TRBJ1-2; TRBD1 matches at 7 bases. CDR3 length: 15 amino acids. The germline V gene has CDR1 LGHNA and CDR2 YSLEER. The V segment lost 4 bases and the J segment 4 bases; nucleotides outside the gene matches: 9.

This clonotype came up a few times. The chain couples TRBV12-3 or TRBV12-4 to TRBJ2-5, with D perhaps being TRBD1 or TRBD2 (5 bases each). This CDR3 comprises 17 residues. V lost 1 base and J 0 bases, leaving 15 bases between the germline ends. CDR3 loop: CASSLGGSGTYQETQYF. For the CDR3, the DNA is TGTGCCAGCAGTTTAGGGGGCAGCGGTACGTACCAAGAGACCCAGTACTTC.

This chain uses TRBV4-3 with TRBJ2-1; 8 bases are shared with TRBD2. The junction had 4 bases not matched to a gene; V was cut back by 0 bases and J by 0 bases. The germline V gene has CDR1 LGHNA and CDR2 YSLEER. This CDR3 contains 17 residues. CDR3 residues: CASSQEVAGSSYNEQFF. In DNA form, the CDR3 reads TGCGCCAGCAGCCAAGAGGTAGCGGGGAGCTCCTACAATGAGCAGTTCTTC.

V and J are TRBV6-5 and TRBJ2-5; TRBD1 matches at 8 bases. Germline loops: CDR1 MNHEY, CDR2 SVGAGI. This CDR3 is built from 14 residues. The trim removed 1 base at V and 3 bases at J, leaving 1 base unmatched. The CDR3 region has the DNA TGTGCCAGCAGTTACTGGGGACAGGAAGAGACCCAGTACTTC. It codes for CASSYWGQEETQYF.

This chain connects TRBV4-1 to TRBJ2-1; 13 bases agree with TRBD2. Trimming cost V 0 bases and J 4 bases; bases outside gene matches: 0. Germline V CDR1 and CDR2: MGHRA, YSYEKL. The length of the CDR3 is 16 residues. CDR3 bases: TGCGCCAGCAGCCAAGAGGGACTAGCGGGGTACAATGAGCAGTTCTTC. Translating gives CASSQEGLAGYNEQFF.

The chain employs TRBV5-4 and TRBJ2-7, with D unresolved. V was shortened by 2 bases and J by 4 bases, with 19 bases between the two germline ends. The CDR3 has 16 residues. The germline CDR1 and CDR2 sequences are SGHNT and YYREEE (reference sequence). The CDR3 region is CASSLGLPNYAYEQYF. In DNA, the CDR3 is TGTGCCAGCAGCTTAGGATTGCCAAATTACGCGTACGAGCAGTACTTC.

This clonotype was picked up a small number of times. Mismatch with germline at one junction end may stem from a read error. The genes are TRBV27 and TRBJ2-7; tentative D call: TRBD2 (6 bases). The CDR3 sequence is 16 residues long. Germline V gene sequence: CDR1 MNHEY, CDR2 SMNVEV (reference sequence). In nucleotides, the CDR3 is TGTGCCAGCAGTCTATCCGGCGGGGCATACTCCTACGAGCAGTACTTC. Translating gives CASSLSGGAYSYEQYF.

This clonotype has a count of ten or more. The V call is TRBV18, the J call TRBJ2-7, with D uncertain. Trimming left V 2 bases short and J 5 bases short, with 7 bases between. This CDR3 is 12 amino acids long. Germline assignment: CDR1 KGHSH and CDR2 LQKENI. CDR3 coding DNA: TGTGCCAGCTCACCAGATCGCCACGAGCAGTACTTC. It encodes CASSPDRHEQYF.

This clonotype has a handful of counts. This chain joins TRBV7-9 and TRBJ2-1, with TRBD2 identical over 9 bases. The CDR3 is 15 amino acids. Per germline, CDR1 SEHNR and CDR2 FQNEAQ (reference sequence). V lost 0 bases and J lost 7; bases outside the gene matches: 4. CDR3 in amino acids: CASSLAAGGRNEQFF. Written as DNA, the CDR3 is TGTGCCAGCAGCTTAGCGGCGGGAGGGAGGAATGAGCAGTTCTTC.

This chain joins TRBV5-5 and TRBJ2-7; 7 bases match TRBD2. Looked up from germline, CDR1 is SGHKS and CDR2 is YYEKEE (reference sequence). This CDR3 has 13 amino acids. The ends lost 7 bases at V and 0 bases at J; junction bases unmatched: 4. The CDR3 DNA is TGTGCCAGCGGAAGCGGGGTCTCCTACGAGCAGTACTTC. Protein: CASGSGVSYEQYF.

This clonotype was observed at least ten times. V gene TRBV4-1 combines with J gene TRBJ2-6; TRBD1 is a possible D gene (6 bases). Between the trimmed V and J ends, which lost 2 bases and 5 bases, there was a span of 19 bases. CDR1 is MGHRA, CDR2 YSYEKL, per germline. The CDR3 loop spans 18 amino acids. This chain's CDR3 is CASSQPRDTHERANVLTF. The CDR3 DNA reads as TGCGCCAGCAGCCAACCCAGGGACACCCACGAGAGGGCCAACGTCCTGACTTTC.

With respect to this clonotype: This is likely a read error, given that the CDR3 carries no conserved phenylalanine or tryptophan at its end. The chain joins TRBV11-1 to TRBJ2-1; D is possibly TRBD1 (6 bases). Deletions cut 6 bases from V and 8 bases from J, with 14 bases between. The CDR3 sequence is 13 residues long. In germline, CDR1 is SGHAT, CDR2 FQDESV (reference sequence). The CDR3 spells CASSRTDPDEQFL. The CDR3 coding sequence is TGTGCCAGCAGTCGGACAGATCCGGATGAGCAGTTCTTA.